This TCR beta chain was captured in a study of shared clonotypes between healthy human individuals. Turning to the study itself: Three CD4 naive, three CD4 memory, two CD8 naive and one CD8 memory plate were used per donor.

Clones were read by immunoSEQ multiplex PCR, and TCRdb kept only the in-frame ones, dropping some. The sample yields about 960,000 clones, about 80% seen once. General study results and limits: Naive subsets generally exceeded memory subsets in estimated richness.

On this clone: What it binds is not known.

The CDR3 loop spans 15 amino acids. The V segment lost 4 bases and the J segment 2 bases; nucleotides outside the gene matches: 5. Germline V gives CDR1 SGHRS, CDR2 YFSETQ. The sequence derives from a young man in good health. Sequencing used memory CD4+ T cells sorted from blood. Indicated subset: CD45RA-negative fraction. J is TRBJ1-3 and V is TRBV5-1, with TRBD1 matching 8 bases. Written as DNA, the CDR3 is TGCGCCAGCAGCGCGACAGGGGCAACTGGAAACACCATATATTTT. It codes for CASSATGATGNTIYF.